The subject of this entry is one TCR beta chain. The antigen remains unidentified. This entry belongs to a study of CXCR3-negative and CXCR3-positive naive CD8 T cells. Findings of the study overall: Greater hydrophobicity was found in TRB CDR3s of CXCR3-positive naive cells than of CXCR3-negative naive cells. The majority of assays used fresh PBMCs, and CXCR3 expression partially decreased after cryopreservation. Memory CD8+ T cell repertoires were far less diverse than both naive subsets.

The CDR3 has 16 residues. Germline V gene lookup returns CDR1 MNHEY and CDR2 SVGAGI. Through 5' RACE with UMI labels, the TRB cDNA libraries were prepared. No DNA is given; TCRdb re-called the 5' RACE reads and lists each CDR3 protein once. The repertoire table contains just over 60,000 distinct CDR3 sequences. Sequencing input: naive CXCR3- CD8+ T cells from blood. Stated subset: CD45RO-CCR7+CD27+CD95- naive CD8+ T cells lacking CXCR3 (TNR3-). This clonotype was sampled from a human donor in good health. Some clones in this sample may be carry-over from other donors' samples. This chain connects TRBV6-5 to TRBJ2-7; as DNA is missing, the TRBD1 call by TCRdb cannot be tested. The CDR3 loop is CASSYFRGIGSYEQYF.